This T cell receptor beta chain came from a study of T cell clusters in autoimmune cytopenias. Each sample's input was around 250 ng genomic DNA, 38,000 or so genome equivalents. The CDR3 totals 14 residues. Germline V gene lookup returns CDR1 MGHDK and CDR2 SYGVNS. TRB was amplified by touch-down multiplex PCR, primer pools A and B combined. TCRdb re-called the multiplex PCR reads and catalogs CDR3 proteins one per entry, DNA excluded. The table gives under 8,000 distinct CDR3 sequences; the top ten clones make up approximately 9.3% of it. The data were also submitted as part of a second study, on T cell repertoires in aging, cancer and after chemotherapy. From that paper: Healthy donors lost TCR diversity with age mainly through richness, cancer patients through richness and evenness.

Sequencing was done on a sample of peripheral blood. The chain has TRBV25-1 and TRBJ2-2. The receptor was derived from a human donor in good health. CDR3: CASSGTTDTGELFF.